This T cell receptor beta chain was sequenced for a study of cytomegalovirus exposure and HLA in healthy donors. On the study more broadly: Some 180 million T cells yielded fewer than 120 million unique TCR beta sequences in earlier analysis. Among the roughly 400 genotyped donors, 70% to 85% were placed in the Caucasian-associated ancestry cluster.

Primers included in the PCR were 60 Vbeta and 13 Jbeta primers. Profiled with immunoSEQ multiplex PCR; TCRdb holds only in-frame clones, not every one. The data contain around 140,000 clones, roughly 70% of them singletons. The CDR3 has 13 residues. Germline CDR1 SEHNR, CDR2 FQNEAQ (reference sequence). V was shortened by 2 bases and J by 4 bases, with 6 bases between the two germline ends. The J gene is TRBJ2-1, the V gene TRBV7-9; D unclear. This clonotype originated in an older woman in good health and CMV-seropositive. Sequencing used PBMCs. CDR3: CASSLTVYNEQFF. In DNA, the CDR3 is TGTGCCAGCAGCTTAACAGTTTACAATGAGCAGTTCTTC.